This TCR beta chain was sequenced for a study of radiotherapy plus CTLA-4 blockade in lung cancer (dated by TCRdb to the late 2010s). In terms of the full investigation: Among the enrolled patients, around 17% had an objective response, and less than 40% reached disease control.

The method behind the library was the immunoSEQ multiplex PCR assay. This is the immuneACCESS table as TCRdb keeps it, with only in-frame sequences that have V and J called. A part of the clones is gone; compared with another copy, unresolved V genes explain less than half, and the rest is unexplained. In this sample the table shows around 56,000 clones, over 75% of which occur a single time. The ten largest clones represent about 15% of the sample. The table lists this clone with a few counts. Its specific antigen is unknown. Per-base quality was not reported, and no clone a single base away is much larger than it. Via the germline V gene, CDR1 is SGHRS and CDR2 YFSETQ. V sheds 4 bases and J sheds 4 bases, leaving 7 bases between their ends. Measured from the cysteine to the phenylalanine, the CDR3 is 12 residues long. Left in the record is the CDR3 DNA by itself, 36 bases read in frame from the first base.

Paper-wide results and their limitations: TCR clones derived from tumors expanded in peripheral blood after treatment with radiotherapy and ipilimumab. Increased serum interferon-beta after radiation, together with early dynamic changes in blood T cell clones, were reported to be the strongest predictors of response.

Focal radiation therapy combined with CTLA-4 blockade (ipilimumab) was tested in patients with chemo-refractory metastatic non-small-cell lung cancer. The rearrangement combines TRBV5-1 with TRBJ2-3, with the D gene too uncertain to name. The TCR was taken from a human donor with non-small cell lung cancer who had a complete response to radiotherapy plus ipilimumab. Specimen: peripheral blood, collected from a patient treated with radiotherapy plus ipilimumab. In nucleotide form, the sequence is TGCGCCAGCAGCCTTGTCCCAGATACGCAGTATTTT. This translates into CASSLVPDTQYF.